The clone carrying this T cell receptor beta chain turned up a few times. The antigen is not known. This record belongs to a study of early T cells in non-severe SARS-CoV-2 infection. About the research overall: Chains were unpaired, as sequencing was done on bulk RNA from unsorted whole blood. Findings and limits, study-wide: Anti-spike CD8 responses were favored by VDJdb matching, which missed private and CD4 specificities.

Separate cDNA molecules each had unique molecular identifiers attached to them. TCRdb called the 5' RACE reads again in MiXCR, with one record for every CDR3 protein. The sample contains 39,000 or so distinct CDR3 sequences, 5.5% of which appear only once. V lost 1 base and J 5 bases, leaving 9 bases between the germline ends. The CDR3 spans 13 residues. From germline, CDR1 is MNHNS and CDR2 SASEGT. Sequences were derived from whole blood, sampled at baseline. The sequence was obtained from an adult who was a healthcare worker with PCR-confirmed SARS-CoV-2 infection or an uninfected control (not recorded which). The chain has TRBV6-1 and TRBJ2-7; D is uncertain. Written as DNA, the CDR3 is TGTGCCAGCAGTGAAGTCCGGGTCCACGAGCAGTACTTC. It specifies CASSEVRVHEQYF.